A single sample is the source of the 26 T cell receptor beta chains below, sequenced in a study of CD8 T cells in Susac syndrome. With random hexamers, roughly 0.45 to 1 ug RNA was reverse transcribed. From the immunoSEQ multiplex PCR reads, TCRdb called clonotypes with MiXCR, one entry per CDR3 protein. The data hold about 210,000 distinct CDR3 sequences, with just under 95% observed a single time. The sequencing sample was made of CD4+ T cells from PBMCs. The source of these receptors is a human donor with multiple sclerosis.

The genes are TRBV7-3 and TRBJ2-7; tentatively, D is TRBD1 (6 bases). In germline, CDR1 is SGHTA, CDR2 FQGTGA. Trimming shortened V by 5 bases and J by 3 bases, and 14 bases separated the two germline ends. This CDR3 spans 14 amino acids. CDR3 DNA: TGTGCCAGCAGCAAGGACAGTTTTTACTACGAGCAGTACGTC. Protein product: CASSKDSFYYEQYV.

The genes are TRBV6-5 and TRBJ1-5, with 8 nucleotides matching TRBD1. The ends lost 5 bases at V and 6 bases at J; junction bases unmatched: 3. Germline V gene sequence: CDR1 MNHEY, CDR2 SVGAGI. This CDR3 has 13 amino acids. The CDR3 DNA reads as TGTGCCAGCAGTCAGGGGGCCCCTCAGCCCCAGCATTTT. Its translation is CASSQGAPQPQHF.

This sequence joins TRBV7-9 and TRBJ2-7; perhaps TRBD1 as D (5 bases). V dropped 1 base and J dropped 2 bases, with 12 bases sitting between them. CDR3 length: 15 amino acids. Germline V gives CDR1 SEHNR, CDR2 FQNEAQ (reference sequence). The CDR3 is CASSLVATVAYEQYF. The CDR3 DNA sequence: TGTGCCAGCAGCTTAGTCGCGACAGTCGCCTACGAGCAGTACTTC.

The genes are TRBV25-1 and TRBJ2-1, with no clear D. Trimming cost V 10 bases and J 1 base, with 14 bases left between them. From germline, CDR1 is MGHDK and CDR2 SYGVNS. The CDR3 extends over 14 amino acids. The CDR3 region is CATTPSASYNEQFF. The CDR3 DNA reads TGTGCCACCACTCCCTCTGCATCCTACAATGAGCAGTTCTTC.

This clonotype was seen just once. This sequence joins TRBV30 and TRBJ2-3; D may match TRBD1 or TRBD2 (6 bases each). Germline assignment: CDR1 GTSNPN and CDR2 SVGIG (reference sequence). V shed 4 bases and J shed 5 bases, with 16 bases lying between them. The CDR3 spans 14 residues. This CDR3 is CAWTHGGQGDTQYF. The CDR3 DNA follows: TGTGCCTGGACCCATGGGGGGCAGGGAGATACGCAGTATTTT.

This rearrangement joins TRBV29-1 to TRBJ1-3; 7 bases are a match to TRBD1. The V gene's germline CDR1 is SQVTM and CDR2 ANQGSEA. The CDR3 runs to 14 residues. The V gene end was trimmed by 7 bases and the J gene end by 0 bases; junction bases not matched to a gene: 6. CDR3 coding DNA: TGCAGCGGTAGGGACAGCTCCTCTGGAAACACCATATATTTT. This gives the protein CSGRDSSSGNTIYF. The variable domain in full, with the rest retrieved from reference TRBV29-1 and TRBJ1-3, is SAVISQKPSRDICQRGTSLTIQCQVDSQVTMMFWYRQQPGQSLTLIATANQGSEATYESGFVIDKFPISRPNLTFSTLTVSNMSPEDSSIYLCSGRDSSSGNTIYFGEGSWLTVV.

The J gene is TRBJ2-3, the V gene TRBV20-1, with D possibly being TRBD2 (5 bases). CDR1 is DFQATT, CDR2 SNEGSKA, per germline (reference sequence). Trimming cost V 6 bases and J 5 bases, with 12 bases left between them. The CDR3 sequence is 12 residues long. The CDR3 protein is CSAQNAGDTQYF. CDR3 DNA sequence: TGCAGTGCCCAAAACGCGGGAGATACGCAGTATTTT.

The J gene is TRBJ1-2, the V gene TRBV25-1; 7 bases are a match to TRBD1. V lost 3 bases to trimming and J lost 0 bases; unmatched junction nucleotides: 10. The CDR3 totals 17 residues. Germline assignment: CDR1 MGHDK and CDR2 SYGVNS. Written as DNA, the CDR3 is TGTGCCAGCAGTGATACAGGGGCACTCCTCCCTAACTATGGCTACACCTTC. It yields the protein CASSDTGALLPNYGYTF.

The J gene is TRBJ2-1, the V gene TRBV20-1; TRBD2 aligns across 12 bases. V dropped 5 bases and J dropped 8; count of bases not matched to a gene: 7. Germline V gives CDR1 DFQATT, CDR2 SNEGSKA (reference sequence). The CDR3 loop spans 14 amino acids. The CDR3 here is CSAYSSGGADEQFF. The DNA for the CDR3 is TGCAGTGCTTACTCTAGCGGGGGGGCTGATGAGCAGTTCTTC.

V and J are TRBV7-6 and TRBJ2-7; D is unclear. The V gene's germline CDR1 is SGHVS and CDR2 FNYEAQ. The germline V and J ends were trimmed by 3 bases and 0 bases, with 9 bases remaining between them. The CDR3 runs to 14 residues. CDR3 region: CASSLSLSSYEQYF. The CDR3, as DNA: TGTGCCAGCAGCTTGAGTCTGAGCTCCTACGAGCAGTACTTC.

This clonotype was picked up one time. V and J are TRBV7-9 and TRBJ2-1; TRBD2 might be the D (5 bases). Germline CDR1 reads SEHNR; CDR2 reads FQNEAQ (reference sequence). V was trimmed by 5 bases and J by 7 bases, leaving 9 bases between them. This CDR3 is 12 amino acids long. CDR3 nucleotide sequence: TGTGCCAGCAGCGCTAGCTTTAATGAGCAGTTCTTC. This gives the protein CASSASFNEQFF.

This clonotype appeared a single time. The chain is built from TRBV18 and TRBJ2-3; the D is unclear. CDR1 and CDR2 from the germline V gene are KGHSH and LQKENI. V lost 6 bases to trimming and J lost 5 bases, with 6 bases between them. CDR3 size: 11 residues. The CDR3 region is CASSTKDTQYF. The DNA of the CDR3 is TGTGCCAGCTCTACGAAAGATACGCAGTATTTT.

The chain carries TRBV3-1 and TRBJ2-7, with 8 nucleotides matching TRBD1. The V segment lost 0 bases and the J segment 5 bases; nucleotides outside the gene matches: 6. The CDR3 has 15 residues. Germline V lookup: CDR1 LGHDT, CDR2 YNNKEL (reference sequence). This CDR3 reads CASSQESRGLDEQYF. For the CDR3, the DNA is TGTGCCAGCAGCCAAGAGTCCAGGGGGCTGGACGAGCAGTACTTC.

The chain recombines TRBV12-3 or TRBV12-4 with TRBJ1-2; tentatively, D is TRBD1 (5 bases). The V end lost 2 bases, the J end lost 11 bases, and 15 bases lay between the germline ends. This CDR3 region has 13 residues. The CDR3 region has the DNA TGTGCCAGCAGTTTAAGGGGAGGACTAGGTTACACCTTC. This encodes CASSLRGGLGYTF.

The V gene is TRBV2, the J gene TRBJ2-7, with a tentative D call TRBD2 (5 bases). Trimming cost V 4 bases and J 6 bases, with 19 bases left between them. Germline V CDR1 and CDR2: SNHLY, FYNNEI. This CDR3 spans 15 amino acids. Here the CDR3 reads CASSGRQGRFTEQYF. The CDR3 coding sequence is TGTGCCAGCAGTGGTCGACAAGGGAGATTTACCGAGCAGTACTTC. Together with reference TRBV2 and TRBJ2-7, the CDR3 gives the full variable domain: EPEVTQTPSHQVTQMGQEVILRCVPISNHLYFYWYRQILGQKVEFLVSFYNNEISEKSEIFDDQFSVERPDGSNFTLKIRSTKLEDSAMYFCASSGRQGRFTEQYFGPGTRLTVT.

The V and J genes are TRBV20-1 and TRBJ2-7; 11 positions agree with TRBD1. Germline V gene lookup returns CDR1 DFQATT and CDR2 SNEGSKA (reference sequence). The ends lost 3 bases at V and 4 bases at J; junction bases unmatched: 5. The CDR3 is 14 residues long. The CDR3 protein is CSARGTGGMYEQYF. The CDR3 DNA reads as TGCAGTGCTAGGGGGACAGGGGGGATGTACGAGCAGTACTTC.

The V call is TRBV25-1, the J call TRBJ1-2; 7 bases map to TRBD1. Germline values: CDR1 MGHDK, CDR2 SYGVNS. The CDR3 contains 15 residues. The J segment lost 3 bases and the V segment lost 3 bases, leaving 7 bases of the junction unmatched. The CDR3 region is CASSDVRQGYYGYTF. In nucleotides, the CDR3 is TGTGCCAGCAGTGACGTCCGACAGGGATACTATGGCTACACCTTC.

The chain joins TRBV12-3 or TRBV12-4 to TRBJ2-7, with D hard to call. This CDR3 is 13 amino acids long. V shed 1 base and J shed 2 bases, with 6 bases lying between them. The CDR3 spells CASSLGTTYEQYV. CDR3 nucleotide sequence: TGTGCCAGCAGTTTAGGCACAACCTACGAGCAGTACGTC.

Points on this clonotype: The junction departs from the called germline gene at one end, perhaps through a read error. The V gene is TRBV20-1, the J gene TRBJ1-3; 7 positions agree with TRBD1. The CDR3 spans 15 residues. The germline V gene has CDR1 DFQATT and CDR2 SNEGSKA (reference sequence). In nucleotides, the CDR3 is TGCAGTGCGAGAGTTGCCCAGGGGGACGAAAACACCATATATTTT. Its translation: CSARVAQGDENTIYF.

This chain uses TRBV2 with TRBJ1-2, with D possibly matching TRBD1 (6 bases). Between the trimmed V and J ends, which lost 10 bases and 2 bases, there was a span of 14 bases. This CDR3 has 13 residues. Germline V gene data show CDR1 as SNHLY and CDR2 as FYNNEI. The DNA of the CDR3 is TGTGCCACCGCTAGGCAGGGGAACTATGGCTACACCTTC. This translates into CATARQGNYGYTF.

The chain recombines TRBV9 with TRBJ2-3; tentatively, D is TRBD1 or TRBD2 (5 bases each). CDR3 length equals 13 residues. The V gene lost 2 bases and the J gene lost 10 bases, with 14 bases spanning the gap. The germline V gene encodes CDR1 SGDLS and CDR2 YYNGEE. CDR3 in amino acids: CASSVQGEGAQYF. The CDR3, as DNA: TGTGCCAGCAGCGTGCAGGGAGAGGGTGCGCAGTATTTT.

CDR3 in DNA: TGTGCCAGCAGTTCTAGGACAGTCTCCTACGAGCAGTACTTC. Encoded protein: CASSSRTVSYEQYF. The chain recombines TRBV27 with TRBJ2-7; weak D call: TRBD1 (6 bases). The V end lost 4 bases, the J end lost 0 bases, and 10 bases lay between the germline ends. Per germline, CDR1 MNHEY and CDR2 SMNVEV (reference sequence). The CDR3 has 14 amino acids.

This chain links TRBV5-1 with TRBJ2-1; D is possibly TRBD1 (5 bases). V lost 3 bases and J 4 bases, leaving 8 bases between the germline ends. The CDR3 extends over 13 amino acids. Looked up from germline, CDR1 is SGHRS and CDR2 is YFSETQ. Written as DNA, the CDR3 is TGCGCCAGCAGCTCGACAGCGTACAATGAGCAGTTCTTC. Residues: CASSSTAYNEQFF.

V and J are TRBV10-3 and TRBJ2-1; D gene uncertain. Trimming took 6 bases from V and 7 from J, leaving 13 bases between them. This CDR3 comprises 13 residues. The V gene's germline CDR1 is ENHRY and CDR2 SYGVKD. The CDR3 sequence is CAIRVGVGNEQFF. DNA for the CDR3: TGTGCCATCAGGGTAGGAGTCGGGAATGAGCAGTTCTTC.

This rearrangement joins TRBV10-3 to TRBJ1-6; D ambiguous. V gave up 10 bases and J gave up 8 bases, with 18 bases separating them. This CDR3 has 14 residues. CDR1 and CDR2 (germline): ENHRY, SYGVKD. In DNA form, the CDR3 reads TGTGCCACCAAATTAGCTAATTTGGATTCACCCCTCCACTTT. This sequence encodes CATKLANLDSPLHF.

The chain couples TRBV11-2 to TRBJ1-6; TRBD1 agrees at 7 bases. Germline lookup yields CDR1 SGHAT and CDR2 FQNNGV. This CDR3 comprises 13 residues. Trimming removed 5 bases from V and 11 bases from J; junction bases left unmatched: 6. CDR3 nucleotides: TGTGCCAGCAGCCCAGGGGGGAGGGCACCCCTCCACTTT. This sequence encodes CASSPGGRAPLHF.